Listed below are T cell receptor beta chains from one sample, sequenced in a study of regulatory and conventional T cells in RAG deficiency. Some clones are missing from TCRdb's copy, which holds only in-frame ones; the method was immunoSEQ multiplex PCR. The table has 8,700 or so clones, 80% seen once. The same data also went into a second study, on regulatory T cells.

The sequencing input was CD8+ T cells sorted from blood. These receptors all stem from a human donor in good health. Both conserved end residues are part of each CDR3. The D gene is left open where the match is weak. Clone size is given for some rows only: seen once, a few or many times, or a class if the clone is expanded.

J: TRBJ2-6
V: TRBV7-3
D: -
size: -
CDR3: CASSSPTDAERANVLTF
DNA: TGTGCCAGCAGCTCGCCTACTGACGCTGAGAGGGCCAACGTCCTGACTTTC

J: TRBJ1-4
V: TRBV30
D: -
size: -
CDR3: CAWSPSGGLELFF
DNA: TGTGCCTGGAGTCCCTCCGGGGGGCTGGAACTGTTTTTT

J: TRBJ2-1
V: TRBV9
D: -
size: -
CDR3: CASSVGDYNEQFF
DNA: TGTGCCAGCAGCGTCGGGGACTACAATGAGCAGTTCTTC

J: TRBJ2-1
V: TRBV7-9
D: -
size: -
CDR3: CASSLGSYNEQFF
DNA: TGTGCCAGCAGCTTAGGCTCCTACAATGAGCAGTTCTTC

J: TRBJ2-1
V: TRBV6-5
D: TRBD2
size: -
CDR3: CASSYSLAGGYNEQFF
DNA: TGTGCCAGCAGTTACTCCCTAGCGGGAGGTTACAATGAGCAGTTCTTC

J: TRBJ1-2
V: TRBV11-2
D: -
size: -
CDR3: CASSLGGLSNYGYTF
DNA: TGTGCCAGCAGCTTGGGGGGGCTCTCTAACTATGGCTACACCTTC

J: TRBJ2-3
V: TRBV2
D: -
size: -
CDR3: CASTSGADTQYF
DNA: TGTGCCAGCACATCGGGGGCGGATACGCAGTATTTT

J: TRBJ2-1
V: TRBV19
D: TRBD1
size: -
CDR3: CASSTRDRWNNEQFF
DNA: TGTGCCAGTAGTACCCGGGACAGGTGGAACAATGAGCAGTTCTTC

J: TRBJ2-3
V: TRBV6-1
D: TRBD2
size: -
CDR3: CASSELAGGQDTQYF
DNA: TGTGCCAGCAGTGAACTAGCGGGAGGCCAAGATACGCAGTATTTT

J: TRBJ1-6
V: TRBV11-1
D: TRBD1
size: -
CDR3: CASSRTGNNSPLHF
DNA: TGTGCCAGCAGCCGGACAGGAAATAATTCACCCCTCCACTTT

J: TRBJ2-2
V: TRBV5-5
D: TRBD1
size: few
CDR3: CASSEEGGRTGELFF
DNA: TGTGCCAGCAGCGAAGAAGGGGGCCGCACCGGGGAGCTGTTTTTT

J: TRBJ2-2
V: TRBV7-9
D: -
size: -
CDR3: CASSLRRVWEGGTGELFF
DNA: TGTGCCAGCAGCTTACGTCGGGTATGGGAAGGAGGCACCGGGGAGCTGTTTTTT

J: TRBJ2-1
V: TRBV9
D: -
size: once
CDR3: CASSVGGSWAANEQFF
DNA: TGTGCCAGCAGCGTAGGGGGTAGCTGGGCGGCCAATGAGCAGTTCTTC

J: TRBJ2-1
V: TRBV6-1
D: -
size: -
CDR3: CASSEVGGLESNEQFF
DNA: TGTGCCAGCAGTGAAGTAGGGGGGCTTGAGAGCAATGAGCAGTTCTTC

J: TRBJ1-1
V: TRBV5-1
D: -
size: -
CDR3: CASSLVGANTEAFF
DNA: TGCGCCAGCAGCTTGGTGGGGGCGAACACTGAAGCTTTCTTT

J: TRBJ1-2
V: TRBV4-1
D: -
size: -
CDR3: CASSQAEGSLYGYTF
DNA: TGCGCCAGCAGCCAAGCGGAGGGGTCCCTCTATGGCTACACCTTC

J: TRBJ2-7
V: TRBV19
D: -
size: -
CDR3: CASSIAESSYEQYF
DNA: TGTGCCAGTAGTATAGCCGAGAGCTCCTACGAGCAGTACTTC

J: TRBJ1-5
V: TRBV28
D: -
size: -
CDR3: CASSTRGATQPQHF
DNA: TGTGCCAGCAGTACCCGGGGGGCGACTCAGCCCCAGCATTTT

J: TRBJ2-7
V: TRBV27
D: -
size: large
CDR3: CASSKQSGATYEQYF
DNA: TGTGCCAGCAGTAAACAGTCGGGGGCGACCTACGAGCAGTACTTC

J: TRBJ2-5
V: TRBV7-9
D: -
size: -
CDR3: CASSSDSLRETQYF
DNA: TGTGCCAGCAGCTCGGACTCACTCCGGGAGACCCAGTACTTC

J: TRBJ2-1
V: TRBV11-3
D: -
size: -
CDR3: CASSLQGGPYNEQFF
DNA: TGTGCCAGCAGCTTGCAGGGGGGACCTTACAATGAGCAGTTCTTC

J: TRBJ2-7
V: TRBV29-1
D: -
size: -
CDR3: CSVNEGYEQYF
DNA: TGCAGCGTTAATGAGGGCTACGAGCAGTACTTC

J: TRBJ2-5
V: TRBV9
D: TRBD2
size: -
CDR3: CASSPSGTSGQETQYF
DNA: TGTGCCAGCAGCCCCTCAGGGACTAGCGGCCAAGAGACCCAGTACTTC

J: TRBJ1-6
V: TRBV7-9
D: -
size: -
CDR3: CASRGTGTRNSPLHF
DNA: TGTGCCAGCAGAGGGACGGGGACTCGGAATTCACCCCTCCACTTT

J: TRBJ2-3
V: TRBV27
D: TRBD2
size: -
CDR3: CASSIAGGTDTQYF
DNA: TGTGCCAGCAGTATAGCGGGGGGCACAGATACGCAGTATTTT

J: TRBJ2-4
V: TRBV6-1
D: -
size: few
CDR3: CASSERTVAKNIQYF
DNA: TGTGCCAGCAGTGAAAGGACAGTAGCCAAAAACATTCAGTACTTC

J: TRBJ1-1
V: TRBV9
D: TRBD1
size: -
CDR3: CASSATGTGLRHTEAFF
DNA: TGTGCCAGCAGCGCCACCGGGACAGGGCTTCGGCACACTGAAGCTTTCTTT

J: TRBJ2-4
V: TRBV19
D: TRBD2
size: -
CDR3: CASSIAGGSEIQYF
DNA: TGTGCCAGTAGTATAGCGGGGGGTTCAGAAATTCAGTACTTC

J: TRBJ1-5
V: TRBV6-1
D: -
size: -
CDR3: CASSELVNNQPQHF
DNA: TGTGCCAGCAGTGAACTGGTGAACAATCAGCCCCAGCATTTT

J: TRBJ2-1
V: TRBV2
D: -
size: -
CDR3: CASRRDAGSYNEQFF
DNA: TGTGCCAGCAGGAGGGACGCCGGCTCCTACAATGAGCAGTTCTTC

J: TRBJ2-5
V: TRBV6-5
D: -
size: -
CDR3: CASSSRGKGQTQYF
DNA: TGTGCCAGCAGTTCGCGGGGAAAGGGTCAGACCCAGTACTTC